This T cell receptor beta chain was documented in a study of shared clonotypes between healthy human individuals. To note about this clone: Its antigen is unknown.

The protocol was immunoSEQ multiplex PCR, while the TCRdb copy is restricted to in-frame clones and leaves out a portion. The data hold about 2.1 million clones, with about 93% observed a single time. The germline CDR1 and CDR2 sequences are ENHRY and SYGVKD. Trimming at V came to 7 bases and at J to 0 bases, leaving 6 bases not matched to a gene. This CDR3 comprises 15 residues. Naive CD8 isolation took CD45RO-negative cells positively selected for CCR7 and excluded terminally differentiated effector memory CD45RA+ cells. Donors had no recently reported acute infections or vaccinations and were HIV-negative. Study results and caveats: Only blood was sampled; tissue repertoires likely differ. For naive CD4 cells, around 5.1% of clonotypes were shared across four donors.

The clonotype comes from a man younger than 35 in good health. Some clones in this sample may be carry-over from other donors' samples. What was sequenced was naive CD8+ T cells from PBMCs. This rearrangement joins TRBV10-3 to TRBJ1-3, with 7 positions matching TRBD1. The DNA of the CDR3 is TGTGCCATCAAGCAGGGGGACCCCTCTGGAAACACCATATATTTT. Its translation is CAIKQGDPSGNTIYF.